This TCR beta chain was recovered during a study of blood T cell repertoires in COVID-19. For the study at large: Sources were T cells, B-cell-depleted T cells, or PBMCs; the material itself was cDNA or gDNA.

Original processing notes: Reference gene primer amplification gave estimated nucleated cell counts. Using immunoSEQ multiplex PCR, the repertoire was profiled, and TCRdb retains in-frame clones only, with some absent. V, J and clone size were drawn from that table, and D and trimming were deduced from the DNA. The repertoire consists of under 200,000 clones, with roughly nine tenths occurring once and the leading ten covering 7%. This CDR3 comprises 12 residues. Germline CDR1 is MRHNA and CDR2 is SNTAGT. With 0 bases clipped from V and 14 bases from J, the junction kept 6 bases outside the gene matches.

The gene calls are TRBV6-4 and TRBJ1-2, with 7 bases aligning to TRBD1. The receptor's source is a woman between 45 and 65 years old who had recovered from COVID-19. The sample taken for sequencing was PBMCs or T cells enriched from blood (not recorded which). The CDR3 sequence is CASSDSATGWTF. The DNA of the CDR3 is TGTGCCAGCAGTGACTCGGCGACAGGGTGGACCTTC.